These 17 T cell receptor beta chains were sequenced from one sample in a study of regulatory T cells in long-lasting Graves disease. Time point denoted: newly diagnosed GD, antithyroid drugs for less than 3 months. Researchers made the TCR library from RNA that was extracted from PBMCs. To make TCR beta libraries, researchers used iRepertoire HTBI primers and Arm-PCR of CDR3 regions. Each CDR3 protein gets one entry after TCRdb re-called the multiplex PCR reads with MiXCR. The table records about 220,000 distinct CDR3 sequences, roughly 19% of them present only once. The data were also submitted as part of a second study, on T cells in Graves' hyperthyroidism and ophthalmopathy.

Sample: peripheral blood mononuclear cells (PBMCs), taken at new diagnosis, from a patient treated with antithyroid drugs. The receptors were sampled from a woman in her twenties or thirties with Graves disease.

Comment on this clonotype: With only one base between it and a far larger clone, this is likely a read error. The chain links TRBV5-4 to TRBJ1-1; TRBD1 agrees at 8 bases. Germline assignment: CDR1 SGHNT and CDR2 YYREEE (reference sequence). The CDR3 length is 15 residues. The CDR3 is CASSFSQGADTQAFF. The CDR3 nucleotides are TGCGCCAGCAGCTTTTCGCAGGGGGCAGACACTCAAGCTTTCTTT.

The J gene is TRBJ2-3, the V gene TRBV18; a possible D gene is TRBD1 (5 bases). Germline V gene sequence: CDR1 KGHSH, CDR2 LQKENI. The V end was cut by 0 bases, the J end by 2 bases, with 6 bases between. The CDR3 length is 14 residues. Written as DNA, the CDR3 is TGTGCCAGCTCACCACCGGGGCTCACAGATACGCAGTATTTT. Translation gives CASSPPGLTDTQYF.

This clonotype was seen repeatedly, ten times or more. The V call is TRBV30, the J call TRBJ2-1; a weak D match, TRBD2 (6 bases). The germline gives CDR1 GTSNPN, CDR2 SVGIG (reference sequence). The V end lost 5 bases, the J end lost 7 bases, and 18 bases lay between the germline ends. The CDR3 totals 14 residues. CDR3: CAWVWRGYDNEQFF. The CDR3 nucleotides are TGTGCCTGGGTGTGGAGGGGTTATGATAATGAGCAGTTCTTC.

In this sample, this clonotype turned up many times. The rearrangement links TRBV30 to TRBJ2-2; D is possibly TRBD1 (5 bases). Germline lookup yields CDR1 GTSNPN and CDR2 SVGIG (reference sequence). There are 13 residues in the CDR3. V was pared by 3 bases and J by 4 bases, with 9 bases between. The CDR3 here is CAWSATATGELFF. Here the CDR3 DNA reads TGTGCCTGGAGCGCGACAGCCACCGGGGAGCTGTTTTTT.

Many counts were recorded for this clonotype. The V and J genes are TRBV2 and TRBJ1-1; D ambiguous. This CDR3 contains 12 residues. V lost 5 bases and J 5 bases, leaving 9 bases between the germline ends. The germline gives CDR1 SNHLY, CDR2 FYNNEI. The CDR3 nucleotides read TGTGCCAGCAGTAGACCGGGGACTGAAGCTTTCTTT. Translating gives CASSRPGTEAFF.

The chain links TRBV20-1 to TRBJ2-7, with TRBD1 identical over 10 bases. The CDR3 is 12 amino acids. Per the germline V gene, CDR1 is DFQATT and CDR2 is SNEGSKA (reference sequence). With V trimmed by 6 bases and J by 4 bases, 3 bases remained unmatched. As DNA, the CDR3 is TGCAGTGCCCCGGGACAGGGGTACGAGCAGTACTTC. Translated: CSAPGQGYEQYF.

There are many counts of this clonotype. This sequence joins TRBV27 and TRBJ1-2; weak D call: TRBD1 (5 bases). V dropped 0 bases and J dropped 1 base, with 12 bases sitting between them. The CDR3 spans 16 residues. CDR1 is MNHEY, CDR2 SMNVEV, per germline (reference sequence). This CDR3 is CASSLSIGDHNYGYTF. In DNA form, the CDR3 reads TGTGCCAGCAGTTTATCGATTGGGGACCATAACTATGGCTACACCTTC.

This clonotype occurred a few times. The chain has TRBV6-2 or TRBV6-3 and TRBJ2-2; D is undetermined. Germline CDR1 MNHEY, CDR2 SVGEGT. The CDR3 loop spans 13 amino acids. The V and J ends lost 7 bases and 0 bases respectively, with 6 bases between them. The CDR3 protein is CASKLPNTGELFF. The CDR3 DNA follows: TGTGCCAGCAAATTACCGAACACCGGGGAGCTGTTTTTT.

This clonotype appeared many times. The genes are TRBV2 and TRBJ1-6; D gene unclear. The germline gives CDR1 SNHLY, CDR2 FYNNEI. This CDR3 contains 18 residues. V was pared by 6 bases and J by 9 bases, with 27 bases between. The CDR3 sequence: CASRGSRSERMLGSPLHF. CDR3 bases: TGTGCCAGCAGGGGGAGCCGATCGGAGCGGATGTTAGGTTCACCCCTCCACTTT.

This clonotype was seen repeatedly, ten times or more. V usage is TRBV27 and J usage is TRBJ2-1; D is unclear. The V end was cut by 8 bases, the J end by 9 bases, with 17 bases between. This CDR3 comprises 13 residues. Germline CDR1 and CDR2: MNHEY and SMNVEV (reference sequence). Here the CDR3 DNA reads TGTGCCAGCGCCGGGCCGACCATTGGTGAGCAGTTCTTC. It codes for CASAGPTIGEQFF.

The table lists this clonotype with many counts. This CDR3 reads CATGQGWNTEAFF. The CDR3 DNA reads as TGTGCCACCGGACAGGGGTGGAACACTGAAGCTTTCTTT. V and J are TRBV2 and TRBJ1-1; 9 nucleotides agree with TRBD1. Germline CDR1 SNHLY, CDR2 FYNNEI. Trimming took 10 bases from V and 1 from J; bases not matched to a gene: 4. CDR3 length: 13 amino acids.

This clonotype was seen ten or more times. This sequence joins TRBV10-3 and TRBJ1-6; D gene ambiguous. V was shortened by 3 bases and J by 5 bases, with 11 bases between the two germline ends. The CDR3 runs 15 residues. The germline V gene encodes CDR1 ENHRY and CDR2 SYGVKD. The CDR3, as DNA: TGTGCCATCAGTGACTCCAGGACTAATAATTCACCCCTCCACTTT. This sequence encodes CAISDSRTNNSPLHF.

In this sample, this clonotype turned up many times. This chain links TRBV5-1 with TRBJ2-3; D is undetermined. Trimming removed 4 bases at V and 0 bases at J, with 12 bases between. CDR1 is SGHRS, CDR2 YFSETQ, per germline. This CDR3 comprises 15 residues. CDR3 bases: TGCGCCAGCAGCCCCGATGTTGCTAGCACAGATACGCAGTATTTT. This gives the protein CASSPDVASTDTQYF.

CDR3 coding DNA: TGTGCCAGCATGGCGGGAGGGTGGAATGAGCAGTTCTTC. It specifies CASMAGGWNEQFF. The rearrangement joins TRBV2 to TRBJ2-5; 9 bases are shared with TRBD2. The J call is uncertain, as TRBJ2-1 better fits the DNA end. The V gene's germline CDR1 is SNHLY and CDR2 FYNNEI. This CDR3 has 13 amino acids.

This clonotype has at least ten counts. The rearrangement links TRBV6-1 to TRBJ1-3; D call uncertain. CDR3 size: 15 residues. Germline CDR1 is MNHNS and CDR2 is SASEGT. Trimming shortened V by 10 bases and J by 2 bases, and 18 bases separated the two germline ends. The CDR3 nucleotides read TGTGCCACCCTCGCGGGAACTGCCCCTGGAAACACCATATATTTT. Translating it yields CATLAGTAPGNTIYF.

This clonotype was recorded at least ten times. The genes are TRBV12-3 or TRBV12-4 and TRBJ1-2; 8 nucleotides line up with TRBD1. The trim removed 3 bases at V and 7 bases at J, leaving 7 bases unmatched. The CDR3 loop spans 14 amino acids. The CDR3 region is CASSFLDRESGYTF. The CDR3 bases are TGTGCCAGCAGTTTTCTGGACAGGGAGAGTGGCTACACCTTC.

This clonotype was picked up many times. The chain couples TRBV30 to TRBJ1-1; D gene uncertain. The germline V gene has CDR1 GTSNPN and CDR2 SVGIG (reference sequence). Between the trimmed V and J ends, which lost 0 bases and 1 base, there was a span of 9 bases. CDR3 length: 14 residues. The chain's CDR3 is CAWSVRQPNTEAFF. The DNA of the CDR3 is TGTGCCTGGAGTGTACGGCAGCCGAACACTGAAGCTTTCTTT.